These 22 T cell receptor beta chains share one sample of origin, sequenced in a study of shared clonotypes between healthy human individuals. Generated by immunoSEQ multiplex PCR, the TCRdb table keeps only in-frame clones and is missing some. This sample carries about 2 million clones, 95% of them seen once, and the ten largest clones take roughly 0.13%. The sequencing sample was made of naive CD4+ T cells sorted from blood. Subset of the sample: CD45RA+ positively selected. The source of these receptors is a man younger than 30 in good health.

J is TRBJ1-5 and V is TRBV30; D possibly corresponds to TRBD1 (6 bases). From germline, CDR1 is GTSNPN and CDR2 SVGIG (reference sequence). The CDR3 consists of 16 residues. The V end lost 0 bases, the J end lost 4 bases, and 16 bases lay between the germline ends. The CDR3 reads CAWSVTGGRGNQPQHF. The CDR3 DNA follows: TGTGCCTGGAGTGTAACCGGGGGAAGGGGGAATCAGCCCCAGCATTTT.

About this clone itself: Distinct nucleotide sequences in the sample also encode this CDR3. The genes are TRBV6-1 and TRBJ1-1; D unresolved. CDR1 is MNHNS, CDR2 SASEGT, per germline. Deletions cut 4 bases from V and 0 bases from J, with 6 bases between. This CDR3 has 13 amino acids. In DNA, the CDR3 is TGTGCCAGCAGTGCAAATATGAACACTGAAGCTTTCTTT. As protein: CASSANMNTEAFF.

Here the CDR3 reads CASSLEGLSSYEQYF. The CDR3 DNA follows: TGTGCCAGCAGCTTGGAAGGGCTGAGCTCCTACGAGCAGTACTTC. The chain uses TRBV5-4 and TRBJ2-7; D uncertain. V was clipped by 0 bases and J by 0 bases, with 10 bases between them. This CDR3 is 15 amino acids long. From germline, CDR1 is SGHNT and CDR2 YYREEE (reference sequence).

The chain carries TRBV2 and TRBJ1-1; a possible D gene is TRBD1 (5 bases). The V and J ends lost 4 bases and 11 bases respectively, with 14 bases between them. Germline assignment: CDR1 SNHLY and CDR2 FYNNEI. The CDR3 is 12 amino acids. The CDR3 spells CASSAETGWAFF. The CDR3, as DNA: TGTGCCAGCAGTGCAGAAACAGGTTGGGCTTTCTTT.

This chain connects TRBV5-5 to TRBJ2-1; 11 nucleotides align to TRBD2. CDR3 length: 16 residues. With 4 bases clipped from V and 1 base from J, the junction kept 4 bases outside the gene matches. The germline CDR1 and CDR2 sequences are SGHKS and YYEKEE (reference sequence). Here the CDR3 reads CASSPTSGDSYNEQFF. CDR3 sequence (DNA): TGTGCCAGCAGCCCGACTAGCGGGGATTCCTACAATGAGCAGTTCTTC.

The chain uses TRBV5-1 and TRBJ2-5; TRBD2 aligns across 7 bases. CDR1 is SGHRS and CDR2 is YFSETQ in the germline V gene. J lost 5 bases, V lost 3 bases, and 13 bases had no gene match. This CDR3 comprises 16 residues. The CDR3 DNA sequence: TGCGCCAGCAGCTCTCAGGCGGGAGAGGGGCGGGAGACCCAGTACTTC. This gives the protein CASSSQAGEGRETQYF. The variable domain in full, completed from reference TRBV5-1 and TRBJ2-5, reads KAGVTQTPRYLIKTRGQQVTLSCSPISGHRSVSWYQQTPGQGLQFLFEYFSETQRNKGNFPGRFSGRQFSNSRSEMNVSTLELGDSALYLCASSSQAGEGRETQYFGPGTRLLVL.

The chain couples TRBV6-6 to TRBJ1-2, with TRBD1 identical over 10 bases. Germline V gives CDR1 MNHNY, CDR2 SVGAGI (reference sequence). The CDR3 contains 14 residues. J gave up 5 bases and V 5 bases, and 5 bases lay outside the gene matches. The CDR3 spells CASSLGTGDYGYTF. The CDR3 region has the DNA TGTGCCAGCAGTCTAGGGACAGGGGATTATGGCTACACCTTC.

V and J are TRBV28 and TRBJ1-2; D is uncertain. V lost 4 bases and J 11 bases, leaving 11 bases between the germline ends. Germline V gene lookup returns CDR1 MDHEN and CDR2 SYDVKM. The CDR3 has 11 amino acids. The CDR3 sequence: CASSSDLLYTF. As DNA, the CDR3 is TGTGCCAGCAGTTCAGATTTGTTGTACACCTTC.

The J gene is TRBJ1-6, the V gene TRBV6-1, with D maybe TRBD1 (5 bases). Germline CDR1 and CDR2: MNHNS and SASEGT. V shed 7 bases and J shed 11 bases, with 21 bases lying between them. The CDR3 totals 15 residues. This CDR3 is CASKVAGEKGAPLHF. Written as DNA, the CDR3 is TGTGCCAGCAAGGTGGCGGGGGAGAAAGGCGCACCCCTCCACTTT.

V and J are TRBV9 and TRBJ2-7; D is perhaps TRBD1 (6 bases). Trimming took 4 bases from V and 1 from J, leaving 18 bases between them. The CDR3 has 16 residues. CDR1 and CDR2 from the germline V gene are SGDLS and YYNGEE. For the CDR3, the DNA is TGTGCCAGCAGCCCCCTAAGACAGGCCTTATCCTACGAGCAGTACTTC. Protein: CASSPLRQALSYEQYF.

The CDR3 DNA reads TGTGCTAGCCCCCGGGACTCCATTGACAGCTCCTACAATGAGCAGTTCTTC. Encoded protein: CASPRDSIDSSYNEQFF. The chain couples TRBV7-7 to TRBJ2-1; weak D call: TRBD2 (6 bases). Germline V lookup: CDR1 SSHAT, CDR2 FNYEAQ (reference sequence). CDR3 length equals 17 residues.

This chain joins TRBV6-5 and TRBJ2-2; 7 bases are a match to TRBD1. This CDR3 is built from 15 residues. CDR1 is MNHEY and CDR2 is SVGAGI in the germline V gene. Germline trimming cut 4 bases from V and 6 bases from J; bases unmatched to any gene: 8. In DNA, the CDR3 is TGTGCCAGCAGTTCAGGGAGAACAGGGGCCGGGGAGCTGTTTTTT. It encodes CASSSGRTGAGELFF.

This clone has ten or more counts. The sample contains more than one DNA sequence encoding this CDR3. The chain combines TRBV9 with TRBJ1-4, with D tentatively TRBD1 (5 bases). The ends were cut back, 0 bases at V and 4 bases at J, with 10 bases in the middle. This CDR3 comprises 15 residues. Germline V gives CDR1 SGDLS, CDR2 YYNGEE. The CDR3 DNA reads as TGTGCCAGCAGCGTAGATGAGGGGATTAATGAAAAACTGTTTTTT. It encodes CASSVDEGINEKLFF.

The chain joins TRBV19 to TRBJ2-5, with 9 bases aligning to TRBD1. The germline gives CDR1 LNHDA, CDR2 SQIVND (reference sequence). V lost 3 bases to trimming and J lost 5 bases; unmatched junction nucleotides: 7. This CDR3 has 15 amino acids. CDR3 in DNA: TGTGCCAGTAGTATCGGACAGGGGAGGAAGGAGACCCAGTACTTC. Its protein product is CASSIGQGRKETQYF.

The J gene is TRBJ1-4, the V gene TRBV14, with a weak D call TRBD1 (5 bases). The length of the CDR3 is 16 residues. V was clipped by 0 bases and J by 8 bases, with 16 bases between them. Germline CDR1 SGHDN, CDR2 FVKESK. CDR3 sequence (DNA): TGTGCCAGCAGCCAAGAAGGAACAGGCCGGGTCGAAAAACTGTTTTTT. Its translation: CASSQEGTGRVEKLFF.

This chain links TRBV4-1 with TRBJ1-5; D is perhaps TRBD1 (5 bases). Germline V gives CDR1 MGHRA, CDR2 YSYEKL. The CDR3 runs 16 residues. V was shortened by 4 bases and J by 2 bases, with 15 bases between the two germline ends. The CDR3 sequence: CASSRSDSLGNQPQHF. DNA for the CDR3: TGCGCCAGCAGCCGATCAGACAGCCTGGGCAATCAGCCCCAGCATTTT.

The genes are TRBV14 and TRBJ1-4; TRBD1 might be the D (6 bases). V lost 4 bases to trimming and J lost 8 bases, with 11 bases between them. Germline CDR1 reads SGHDN; CDR2 reads FVKESK. The CDR3 extends over 13 amino acids. The CDR3 bases are TGTGCCAGCAGCCGAGGGGGTCGGGAAAAACTGTTTTTT. This gives the protein CASSRGGREKLFF.

This chain uses TRBV6-5 with TRBJ2-4; D is perhaps TRBD1 (5 bases). CDR1 is MNHEY and CDR2 is SVGAGI in the germline V gene. The germline V and J ends were trimmed by 5 bases and 6 bases, with 14 bases remaining between them. This CDR3 comprises 14 residues. CDR3 sequence (DNA): TGTGCCAGCAGTCCCAGGGTATCCGGAAACATTCAGTACTTC. Translating it yields CASSPRVSGNIQYF.

The sample holds one count of this clone. The identical CDR3 is also encoded by other nucleotide sequences in the sample. The chain joins TRBV6-5 to TRBJ2-7; no reliable D call. The germline V gene encodes CDR1 MNHEY and CDR2 SVGAGI. V lost 1 base and J 4 bases, leaving 5 bases between the germline ends. The CDR3 runs to 12 residues. CDR3 protein: CASSYFRYEQYF. CDR3 sequence (DNA): TGTGCCAGCAGTTACTTTCGATACGAGCAGTACTTC.

The chain links TRBV5-1 to TRBJ2-7; D unclear. The V gene lost 5 bases and the J gene lost 2 bases, with 11 bases spanning the gap. Germline V gene sequence: CDR1 SGHRS, CDR2 YFSETQ. The CDR3 covers 13 residues. CDR3 DNA: TGCGCCAGCAGTCTACTATCAACCTACGAGCAGTACTTC. Protein product: CASSLLSTYEQYF. Full variable domain (outside the CDR3, taken from reference TRBV5-1 and TRBJ2-7): KAGVTQTPRYLIKTRGQQVTLSCSPISGHRSVSWYQQTPGQGLQFLFEYFSETQRNKGNFPGRFSGRQFSNSRSEMNVSTLELGDSALYLCASSLLSTYEQYFGPGTRLTVT.

The CDR3 is CASSKTGTDTQYF. As DNA, the CDR3 is TGTGCCAGCAGCAAAACAGGGACAGATACGCAGTATTTT. The chain combines TRBV5-4 with TRBJ2-3; maybe TRBD1 (6 bases). This CDR3 has 13 amino acids. Looked up from germline, CDR1 is SGHNT and CDR2 is YYREEE (reference sequence). The V end lost 4 bases, the J end lost 3 bases, and 9 bases lay between the germline ends.

The chain joins TRBV10-1 to TRBJ2-7; D gene ambiguous. The CDR3 loop spans 12 amino acids. V shed 4 bases and J shed 3 bases, with 7 bases lying between them. The germline CDR1 and CDR2 sequences are WNHNN and SYGVQD (reference sequence). The CDR3 nucleotides read TGCGCCAGCAGTGGAGACAACTACGAGCAGTACTTC. Translation gives CASSGDNYEQYF.